The present T cell receptor (beta chain) was sequenced within a study of blood T cells in healthy people across ages. Drawing of peripheral blood yielded roughly 10 milliliters from each donor. A J-beta primer mix and a sample-barcoded 5' primer were used in a second PCR of about 7 to 12 cycles. Each TCR beta cDNA got a 12-nucleotide random molecular identifier. TCRdb re-derived calls from the 5' RACE reads in MiXCR, one entry per CDR3 protein. The sample lists about a million distinct CDR3 sequences, about 44% occurring once. Points from the study as a whole: Researchers report that TCR beta diversity correlated strongly with naive T cell percentage.

A note on this clonotype: Antigen: not known. One junction end does not reproduce the germline sequence, and a read error may be involved.

The CDR3 loop spans 16 amino acids. From germline, CDR1 is MNHNS and CDR2 SASEGT. This rearrangement joins TRBV6-1 to TRBJ1-5; no clear D gene. The clonotype comes from a man aged 25-45 years in good health. The specimen was blood. The CDR3 is CASSEHGLDGNRPQHF. The CDR3 DNA is TGTGCCAGCAGTGAACACGGTTTAGACGGCAATCGGCCCCAGCATTTT.